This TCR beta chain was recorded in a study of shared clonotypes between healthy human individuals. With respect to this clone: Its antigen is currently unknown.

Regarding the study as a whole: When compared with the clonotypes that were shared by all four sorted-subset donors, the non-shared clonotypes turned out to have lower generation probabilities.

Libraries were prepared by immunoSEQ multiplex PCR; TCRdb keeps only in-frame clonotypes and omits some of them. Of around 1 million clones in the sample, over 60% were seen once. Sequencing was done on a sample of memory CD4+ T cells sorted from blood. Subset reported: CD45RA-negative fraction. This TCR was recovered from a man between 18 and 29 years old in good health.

The CDR3 DNA sequence: TGTGCCAGCCGAGAGGGCGCGAGCTATGGCTACACCTTC. Translation: CASREGASYGYTF. The chain recombines TRBV6-5 with TRBJ1-2; no firm D call. Trimming left V 8 bases short and J 4 bases short, with 14 bases between. This CDR3 is 13 amino acids long. Per germline, CDR1 MNHEY and CDR2 SVGAGI.